Here is one TCR beta chain with its context. It has no known antigen specificity. The input lacks base qualities; no much larger clone sits a single base away. This entry belongs to a study of response to subunit inactivated influenza vaccine (dated by TCRdb to the late 2010s). In terms of the full investigation: Deep quantitative profiling of the T cell receptor repertoire was used in the study to follow responses to a trivalent subunit inactivated influenza vaccine.

V is reduced by 6 bases and J by 4 bases, leaving a spacing of 12 bases between them. Including the terminal cysteine and phenylalanine, the CDR3 comprises 13 residues. Only CDR3 DNA remains: 39 bases, in frame from the first base. The germline V gene specifies MNHNS as CDR1 and SASEGT as CDR2. Receptor libraries were prepared by RT-PCR. The instrument was an Illumina HiSeq 2500. Through fastp at Q25 and MiXCR, TCRdb rebuilt clones from the public reads, retaining in-frame beta chains. CDR3 protein duplicates are merged, each entry listing the most common genes and DNA. Counted in this sample were a few hundred thousand distinct CDR3 sequences; 21% of them appeared once. The top ten clonotypes cover about a tenth of the sample. Beyond this particular receptor, the publication reports: The authors suggested that each seasonal influenza vaccination may recruit only a limited number of new T cells.

The receptor was derived from a man between 50 and 69 years old who received an inactivated influenza vaccine. Donor details come from another sample of the same person, matched by shared clones. The V gene is TRBV6-1 and the J gene is TRBJ1-1; too little of a D gene remains to name it. The sample was PBMCs from blood, taken less than 22 months after vaccination. The CDR3 here reads CASSHTGSTEAFF. The sequenced DNA: TGTGCCAGCAGCCATACGGGCAGCACTGAAGCTTTCTTT.